Following are 9 T cell receptor beta chains from one sample sequenced in a study of blood T cell repertoires in COVID-19. Clones were read by immunoSEQ multiplex PCR, and TCRdb kept only the in-frame ones, dropping some. The data contain hundreds of thousands of clones, around four fifths of them seen just once; the ten biggest clones take up 15% to 20%. Sequencing was carried out using peripheral blood. The receptors shown here come from a woman older than 75 with active or convalescent COVID-19.

The CDR3 reads CASSPAPGLANEQFF. The CDR3 region has the DNA TGCGCCAGCAGCCCTGCCCCGGGACTAGCGAATGAGCAGTTCTTC. This rearrangement joins TRBV5-1 to TRBJ2-1, with TRBD2 matching over 10 bases. The germline CDR1 and CDR2 sequences are SGHRS and YFSETQ. The CDR3 length is 15 residues. V was clipped by 4 bases and J by 7 bases; unmatched bases: 8.

The J gene is TRBJ1-2, the V gene TRBV9, with 8 bases identical to TRBD1. V gave up 3 bases and J gave up 5 bases; unmatched junction bases: 12. This CDR3 contains 16 residues. Germline values: CDR1 SGDLS, CDR2 YYNGEE. The CDR3 DNA follows: TGTGCCAGCAGCGCCAACAGGCAGGGGGCGGGATATGGCTACACCTTC. As protein: CASSANRQGAGYGYTF.

V is TRBV7-3 and J is TRBJ2-3; 7 positions agree with TRBD2. Germline trimming cut 4 bases from V and 3 bases from J; bases unmatched to any gene: 4. The CDR3 is made up of 14 amino acids. CDR1 is SGHTA and CDR2 is FQGTGA in the germline V gene. The CDR3 DNA is TGTGCCAGCAGCTATACGGGACTAACAGATACGCAGTATTTT. Its translation is CASSYTGLTDTQYF. Looking up the rest from reference TRBV7-3 and TRBJ2-3 gives the full variable domain: GAGVSQTPSNKVTEKGKYVELRCDPISGHTALYWYRQSLGQGPEFLIYFQGTGAADDSGLPNDRFFAVRPEGSVSTLKIQRTERGDSAVYLCASSYTGLTDTQYFGPGTRLTVL.

The chain has TRBV9 and TRBJ1-2; TRBD1 matches 10 bases. Looked up from germline, CDR1 is SGDLS and CDR2 is YYNGEE. The CDR3 runs 15 residues. J lost 3 bases, V lost 7 bases, and 9 bases had no gene match. The CDR3: CASGREDRGYYGYTF. In nucleotides, the CDR3 is TGTGCCAGCGGTAGGGAGGACAGGGGGTACTATGGCTACACCTTC.

This clone was counted a single time. The chain joins TRBV10-3 to TRBJ2-4; D gene uncertain. This CDR3 spans 12 amino acids. Germline CDR1 ENHRY, CDR2 SYGVKD. The V gene lost 4 bases and the J gene lost 3 bases, with 4 bases spanning the gap. The CDR3 DNA reads as TGTGCCATCAGTGCGGGCAAAAACATTCAGTACTTC. Protein product: CAISAGKNIQYF.

By share, this clone counts as medium-sized. The chain employs TRBV13 and TRBJ1-1; TRBD1 is a possible D gene (6 bases). Germline V gives CDR1 PRHDT, CDR2 FYEKMQ (reference sequence). V lost 5 bases, J lost 7 bases, and 8 bases lay in between. The length of the CDR3 is 11 residues. CDR3 bases: TGTGCCAGCAGCCAGGACAGTGAAGCTTTCTTT. Protein product: CASSQDSEAFF.

The CDR3 DNA is TGTGCCAGCAGCTTAATTTGGTCAGGGGGGCGGTTAAACACTGAAGCTTTCTTT. It is translated as CASSLIWSGGRLNTEAFF. V gene TRBV11-2 combines with J gene TRBJ1-1, with TRBD1 matching over 7 bases. Germline CDR1 reads SGHAT; CDR2 reads FQNNGV. There are 18 residues in the CDR3. Trimming cost V 2 bases and J 2 bases; bases outside gene matches: 14.

The chain is built from TRBV2 and TRBJ2-7; TRBD1 is a possible D gene (6 bases). V was cut by 7 bases and J by 4 bases, with 11 bases left in between. The CDR3 spans 12 residues. The germline CDR1 and CDR2 sequences are SNHLY and FYNNEI. The CDR3 nucleotides are TGTGCCAGCATCCCGGACAGATACGAGCAGTACTTC. Translation gives CASIPDRYEQYF.

In its sample, this clone was seen once. The CDR3 DNA follows: TGCAGCGCCCACCCACCACAGAGGAACACTGAAGCTTTCTTT. Translation: CSAHPPQRNTEAFF. The chain recombines TRBV29-1 with TRBJ1-1; D remains ambiguous. Trimming removed 7 bases at V and 1 base at J, with 16 bases between. There are 14 residues in the CDR3. CDR1 and CDR2 (germline): SQVTM, ANQGSEA.